What follows describes a single TCR beta chain. Original handling: Reference gene primers were amplified, and this amplification served to estimate nucleated cell counts. Profiling relied on immunoSEQ multiplex PCR, and the TCRdb table lists in-frame clones only, not all of them. The DNA gave D and trimming, while V, J and clone size come from that table. In the table there are 200,000 to 250,000 clones, approximately 84% of which are singletons. From germline, CDR1 is SQVTM and CDR2 ANQGSEA. V lost 4 bases, J lost 5 bases, and 20 bases lay in between. The CDR3 runs 15 residues. This sample stems from a study of blood T cell repertoires in COVID-19. As for the study in general: Samples taken during acute and convalescent COVID-19 were collected in the United States, Italy and Spain. PBMCs, B-cell-depleted T cells, or T cells were the source of the cDNA or gDNA that made up the material.

The receptor was isolated from a woman aged 25-40 years who had recovered from COVID-19. The chain uses TRBV29-1 and TRBJ2-5, with D perhaps matching TRBD1 (5 bases). Sequenced: peripheral blood. CDR3 region: CSVGFFGAASETQYF. CDR3 DNA: TGCAGCGTTGGCTTCTTTGGGGCCGCCTCCGAGACCCAGTACTTC.